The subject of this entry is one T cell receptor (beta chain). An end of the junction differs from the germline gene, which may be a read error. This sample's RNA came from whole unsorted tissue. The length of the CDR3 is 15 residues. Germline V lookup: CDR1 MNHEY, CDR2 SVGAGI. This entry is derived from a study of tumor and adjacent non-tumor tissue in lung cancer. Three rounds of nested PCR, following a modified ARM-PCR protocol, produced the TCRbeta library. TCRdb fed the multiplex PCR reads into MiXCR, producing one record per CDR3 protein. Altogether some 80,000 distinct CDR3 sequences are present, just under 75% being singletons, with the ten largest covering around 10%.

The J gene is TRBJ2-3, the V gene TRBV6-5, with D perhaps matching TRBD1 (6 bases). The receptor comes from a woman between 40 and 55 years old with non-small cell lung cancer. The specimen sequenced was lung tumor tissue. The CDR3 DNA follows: TGTGTCAGCAGGAATACAGGGAACCCCACAGATACGCAGTATTTT. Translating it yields CVSRNTGNPTDTQYF.